The source of this TCR beta chain is a study of blood T cell repertoires in COVID-19. Study background: Researchers got acute and convalescent COVID-19 samples from the United States, Italy and Spain. From T cells, B-cell-depleted T cells, or PBMCs came the material, which was cDNA or gDNA.

Trimming cost V 3 bases and J 7 bases, with 16 bases left between them. The CDR3 is 15 amino acids. The germline V gene has CDR1 MNHEY and CDR2 SVGEGT. Original data processing: Nucleated cell counts were estimated from reference gene primer amplification. Repertoires were generated with immunoSEQ multiplex PCR, while TCRdb's copy carries only in-frame clones and drops some. The DNA was the basis for D and trimming; V, J and clone size are from that table. In the table there are approximately 220,000 clones, around 90% of which are singletons. It was within 2 weeks before study entry that exposed participants met a COVID-19 case.

V is TRBV6-2 or TRBV6-3 and J is TRBJ2-1; D is unresolved. The sequenced sample was PBMCs or T cells enriched from blood (not recorded which). The source of this sequence is a man aged 30 to 39 who had been exposed to COVID-19. CDR3 residues: CASSYRSSVGNEQFF. The CDR3 bases are TGTGCCAGCAGTTATCGTTCCAGCGTTGGGAATGAGCAGTTCTTC.